This TCR beta chain was identified during a study of cytomegalovirus exposure and HLA in healthy donors. Study observations and caveats: It emerged from a later analysis that several of the most significant clusters appeared to be linked to common viral pathogens. As a later analysis revealed, the rate of TCR association differed by HLA locus, with DRB1 most and HLA-C fewest. The authors listed some 160 TCR beta chains as cytomegalovirus-associated.

Germline CDR1 and CDR2: KGHSH and LQKENI. Between the trimmed V and J ends, which lost 2 bases and 10 bases, there was a span of 21 bases. The CDR3 runs to 17 residues. The PCR had 60 Vbeta and 13 Jbeta primers. Profiling relied on immunoSEQ multiplex PCR, and the TCRdb table lists in-frame clones only, not all of them. The table records more than 95,000 clones, 83% of them present only once. As for this clone: Its specificity is not known.

The receptor comes from a man between 18 and 29 years old in good health and CMV-seronegative. This sequence joins TRBV18 and TRBJ1-6; a weak D match, TRBD1 (5 bases). Sequencing was performed on PBMCs. CDR3 residues: CASSPLPRGGEASPLHF. The CDR3 DNA sequence: TGTGCCAGCTCACCATTACCGCGTGGAGGGGAGGCCTCACCCCTCCACTTT.